This passage covers 21 T cell receptor beta chains from one sample sequenced in a study of T cells in Graves' hyperthyroidism and ophthalmopathy. TCR beta CDR3 regions were amplified from RNA. The TCR CDR3 first-round RT-PCR relied on the HTBI primer set. TCRdb fed the multiplex PCR reads into MiXCR, producing one record per CDR3 protein. This repertoire shows roughly 300,000 distinct CDR3 sequences, approximately 22% found once; its top ten account for 50%. The source material was blood. The source is a woman in her forties or fifties with Graves' hyperthyroidism.

This clonotype was seen ten or more times. CDR3 in amino acids: CATEGQNYGYTF. CDR3 DNA sequence: TGTGCCACCGAGGGACAGAACTATGGCTACACCTTC. The chain recombines TRBV28 with TRBJ1-2, with 7 bases that match TRBD1. This CDR3 comprises 12 residues. Germline assignment: CDR1 MDHEN and CDR2 SYDVKM. J was trimmed by 2 bases and V by 10 bases; bases with no gene match: 4.

This clonotype was detected many times. This chain connects TRBV7-3 to TRBJ2-3; D is ambiguous. The CDR3 consists of 14 residues. Germline V gene data show CDR1 as SGHTA and CDR2 as FQGTGA. V was trimmed by 2 bases and J by 0 bases, leaving 6 bases between them. CDR3 sequence reads: CASSLASSTDTQYF. In DNA form, the CDR3 reads TGTGCCAGCAGCTTAGCCTCTAGCACAGATACGCAGTATTTT.

This clonotype was observed a handful of times. At one end, the junction sequence differs from germline, possibly due to a read error. This chain connects TRBV7-8 to TRBJ2-1; D remains unclear. The V gene's germline CDR1 is SGHVS and CDR2 FQNEAQ. CDR3 length: 12 residues. The CDR3 protein is CASSLEYTEQFF. In DNA, the CDR3 is TGTGCCAGCAGCTTAGAGTACACTGAGCAGTTCTTC.

This clonotype was counted ten times or more. V gene TRBV5-1 combines with J gene TRBJ2-2; TRBD1 matches at 7 bases. CDR1 SGHRS and CDR2 YFSETQ come from the germline V gene. V was pared by 4 bases and J by 5 bases, with 5 bases of the junction left unmatched. The CDR3 totals 14 residues. In DNA, the CDR3 is TGCGCCAGCAGCCCGGGACAGATTACCGGGGAGCTGTTTTTT. It translates to CASSPGQITGELFF.

This clonotype has at least ten counts. The V and J genes are TRBV6-1 and TRBJ1-2, with 12 bases lining up with TRBD1. V was clipped by 5 bases and J by 7 bases; unmatched bases: 8. This CDR3 is 15 amino acids long. In germline, CDR1 is MNHNS, CDR2 SASEGT. CDR3 DNA sequence: TGTGCCAGCAGTTATCGGGACAGGGGGCTATCTGGCTACACCTTC. It is translated as CASSYRDRGLSGYTF.

This clonotype was detected ten times or more. This chain joins TRBV12-3 or TRBV12-4 and TRBJ1-3; D remains ambiguous. V was pared by 4 bases and J by 4 bases, with 5 bases between. CDR3 length: 12 amino acids. The CDR3 loop reads CASSSEGNTIYF. CDR3 DNA sequence: TGTGCCAGCAGTTCAGAAGGAAACACCATATATTTT.

This clonotype showed up many times. This rearrangement joins TRBV6-1 to TRBJ2-1, with D perhaps TRBD1 (5 bases). CDR3 length: 13 amino acids. V lost 5 bases and J 7 bases, leaving 12 bases between the germline ends. Germline V gene data show CDR1 as MNHNS and CDR2 as SASEGT. CDR3 DNA sequence: TGTGCCAGCAGTTACCATCAGGGAAATGAGCAGTTCTTC. Translating it yields CASSYHQGNEQFF.

This clonotype was seen a handful of times. The chain links TRBV20-1 to TRBJ1-2, with 7 bases that match TRBD1. Unmatched junction bases numbered 11, after V lost 3 bases and J lost 7 bases. The CDR3 covers 14 residues. Germline V gene data show CDR1 as DFQATT and CDR2 as SNEGSKA (reference sequence). CDR3 in amino acids: CSASSGQRALGYTF. CDR3 nucleotides: TGCAGTGCTAGCTCGGGACAGAGAGCTCTTGGCTACACCTTC.

The CDR3 is CASSLEGLGAGRPNTEAFF. The CDR3 nucleotides are TGCGCCAGCAGCTTGGAAGGCCTGGGGGCAGGTCGTCCGAACACTGAAGCTTTCTTT. The chain uses TRBV5-1 and TRBJ1-1, with a possible D match to TRBD1 (6 bases). This CDR3 contains 19 residues. V lost 0 bases and J 1 base, leaving 22 bases between the germline ends. Germline V lookup: CDR1 SGHRS, CDR2 YFSETQ. Based on the CDR3 plus reference TRBV5-1 and TRBJ1-1, the full variable domain is KAGVTQTPRYLIKTRGQQVTLSCSPISGHRSVSWYQQTPGQGLQFLFEYFSETQRNKGNFPGRFSGRQFSNSRSEMNVSTLELGDSALYLCASSLEGLGAGRPNTEAFFGQGTRLTVV.

This clonotype showed up many times. The J gene is TRBJ1-1, the V gene TRBV2; D is uncertain. The germline V gene has CDR1 SNHLY and CDR2 FYNNEI. V dropped 6 bases and J dropped 4 bases, with 15 bases sitting between them. The CDR3 loop spans 14 amino acids. Here the CDR3 DNA reads TGTGCCAGCAGCCCACAGCTTACCACCACTGAAGCTTTCTTT. Amino acid sequence: CASSPQLTTTEAFF.

The count of this clonotype is one. This chain's CDR3 is CASSPQDPRSGGYNEQFF. CDR3 in DNA: TGTGCCAGCAGCCCCCAGGACCCTAGGAGCGGGGGATACAATGAGCAGTTCTTC. This chain links TRBV7-9 with TRBJ2-1; 8 nucleotides match TRBD2. After removal of 5 bases from V and 4 bases from J, the junction contained 16 bases not matched to a gene. The CDR3 has 18 residues. Per the germline V gene, CDR1 is SEHNR and CDR2 is FQNEAQ (reference sequence).

This clonotype was seen ten or more times. The chain has TRBV5-5 and TRBJ2-1; a weak D match, TRBD1 (6 bases). Germline CDR1 is SGHKS and CDR2 is YYEKEE (reference sequence). Trimming took 4 bases from V and 12 from J, leaving 17 bases between them. The CDR3 totals 13 residues. The CDR3, as DNA: TGTGCCAGCAGCCATCAACAGGGATCTTCGCAGTTCTTC. It encodes CASSHQQGSSQFF.

The rearrangement links TRBV28 to TRBJ2-5, with D perhaps matching TRBD2 (6 bases). V was clipped by 6 bases and J by 4 bases, with 18 bases between them. This CDR3 is 15 amino acids long. Looked up from germline, CDR1 is MDHEN and CDR2 is SYDVKM. CDR3 sequence (DNA): TGTGCCAGCAGCCCGGGGCAGGGAGGAGGAGAGACCCAGTACTTC. Protein product: CASSPGQGGGETQYF. Combining the CDR3 with reference TRBV28 and TRBJ2-5 gives the whole variable domain DVKVTQSSRYLVKRTGEKVFLECVQDMDHENMFWYRQDPGLGLRLIYFSYDVKMKEKGDIPEGYSVSREKKERFSLILESASTNQTSMYLCASSPGQGGGETQYFGPGTRLLVL.

This clonotype was seen ten or more times. This chain uses TRBV2 with TRBJ1-1, with a weak D call TRBD1 (6 bases). V lost 9 bases and J 7 bases, leaving 15 bases between the germline ends. CDR1 is SNHLY, CDR2 FYNNEI, per germline. The CDR3 spans 12 residues. The CDR3 loop is CASSDRLLEAFF. CDR3 nucleotides: TGTGCCAGTAGCGACAGGCTGCTTGAAGCTTTCTTT.

A word on this clonotype: It may be a read error: a sequence one base away is much more abundant. This chain links TRBV19 with TRBJ1-2; a possible D gene is TRBD1 (5 bases). The CDR3 runs 15 residues. Germline V lookup: CDR1 LNHDA, CDR2 SQIVND (reference sequence). V was trimmed by 7 bases and J by 0 bases, leaving 15 bases between them. CDR3 loop: CASNTGHIANYGYTF. CDR3 DNA sequence: TGTGCCAGTAATACTGGACACATAGCTAACTATGGCTACACCTTC.

This clonotype was detected ten times or more. The gene calls are TRBV18 and TRBJ2-3, with D unclear. V was clipped by 4 bases and J by 2 bases, with 4 bases between them. The CDR3 loop spans 12 amino acids. The V gene's germline CDR1 is KGHSH and CDR2 LQKENI. The CDR3 sequence is CASSRVTDTQYF. The CDR3 DNA reads TGTGCCAGCTCACGAGTCACAGATACGCAGTATTTT.

The chain carries TRBV28 and TRBJ2-3, with a weak D call TRBD2 (6 bases). V was trimmed by 4 bases and J by 2 bases, leaving 16 bases between them. The CDR3 has 16 amino acids. Germline CDR1 and CDR2: MDHEN and SYDVKM. The CDR3 sequence is CASSSLMTRTTDTQYF. CDR3 DNA: TGTGCCAGCAGTTCTCTTATGACTAGGACCACAGATACGCAGTATTTT.

V is TRBV19 and J is TRBJ1-5; possible D gene TRBD1, 5 bases. The ends were cut back, 1 base at V and 7 bases at J, with 11 bases in the middle. The CDR3 has 14 residues. Germline loops: CDR1 LNHDA, CDR2 SQIVND (reference sequence). In DNA, the CDR3 is TGTGCCAGTAGTATAGCGGGGGAAGGGCAGCCCCAGCATTTT. It is translated as CASSIAGEGQPQHF.

This clonotype was counted at least ten times. This chain links TRBV30 with TRBJ2-5; TRBD2 matches 10 bases. The CDR3 runs to 17 residues. V dropped 4 bases and J dropped 5; count of bases not matched to a gene: 16. Germline CDR1 GTSNPN, CDR2 SVGIG (reference sequence). In DNA, the CDR3 is TGTGCCTGGACTTCTACTAGCGGGAAAGGCAGGCGGGAGACCCAGTACTTC. This codes for CAWTSTSGKGRRETQYF.

The sample holds many counts of this clonotype. V gene TRBV6-1 combines with J gene TRBJ2-7; possibly TRBD1 or TRBD2 for D (5 bases each). Germline loops: CDR1 MNHNS, CDR2 SASEGT. Trimming pared 4 bases from V and 4 bases from J, leaving 17 bases between. CDR3 size: 15 residues. For the CDR3, the DNA is TGTGCCAGCAGTGCTAGGGGACCTGGATCGTACGAGCAGTACTTC. This translates into CASSARGPGSYEQYF.

This clonotype came up many times. The rearrangement joins TRBV10-3 to TRBJ2-5; 8 positions match TRBD2. Germline trimming cut 6 bases from V and 5 bases from J; bases unmatched to any gene: 8. CDR1 is ENHRY, CDR2 SYGVKD, per germline. This CDR3 has 14 residues. CDR3 amino acids: CAISLAGSAETQYF. CDR3 nucleotide sequence: TGTGCCATCAGCTTAGCGGGGTCGGCTGAGACCCAGTACTTC.